This passage covers 8 T cell receptor beta chains from one sample sequenced in a study of T cell responses to AZD1222 COVID-19 vaccine. Assay: immunoSEQ multiplex PCR; the TCRdb copy retains only in-frame clones and omits some. The sample carries around 120,000 clones, approximately 86% recorded once. Here the sequenced sample was peripheral blood, taken 28 days after the second AZD1222 dose. The receptors were gathered from an adult who received the AZD1222 COVID-19 vaccine.

V usage is TRBV18 and J usage is TRBJ2-5, with 7 positions matching TRBD1. The length of the CDR3 is 14 residues. The ends lost 3 bases at V and 2 bases at J; junction bases unmatched: 3. Germline CDR1 is KGHSH and CDR2 is LQKENI. For the CDR3, the DNA is TGTGCCAGCTCACCGGGACAGCGGCAAGAGACCCAGTACTTC. Translation gives CASSPGQRQETQYF.

This clone was seen more than once but under ten times. The chain employs TRBV7-2 and TRBJ1-6; possible D gene TRBD1, 5 bases. Trimming removed 5 bases from V and 5 bases from J, with 10 bases in between. This CDR3 has 14 residues. CDR1 and CDR2 (germline): SGHTA, FQGNSA. CDR3 in amino acids: CASSVGQNNSPLHF. CDR3 sequence (DNA): TGTGCCAGCAGCGTAGGACAAAATAATTCACCCCTCCACTTT.

With regard to this clone: Additional DNA sequences in this sample encode the identical CDR3. This chain connects TRBV7-8 to TRBJ2-5; TRBD1 or TRBD2 may be the D gene (5 bases each). V was trimmed by 5 bases and J by 2 bases, leaving 12 bases between them. Germline V gene sequence: CDR1 SGHVS, CDR2 FQNEAQ. The CDR3 has 14 residues. The CDR3 loop is CASSLGTVQETQYF. The CDR3 region has the DNA TGTGCCAGCAGCCTAGGGACGGTACAAGAGACCCAGTACTTC.

V usage is TRBV5-1 and J usage is TRBJ1-3; D not resolved. The CDR3 contains 14 residues. Trimming removed 4 bases from V and 4 bases from J, with 12 bases in between. Per germline, CDR1 SGHRS and CDR2 YFSETQ. CDR3 in DNA: TGCGCCAGCAGCACGGACCAGAGGGGAAACACCATATATTTT. This gives the protein CASSTDQRGNTIYF.

The V and J genes are TRBV18 and TRBJ2-7, with TRBD1 as a possible D gene (6 bases). The CDR3 extends over 14 amino acids. Trimming stripped 5 bases from V and 2 bases from J, with 13 bases between. Germline V gives CDR1 KGHSH, CDR2 LQKENI. The chain's CDR3 is CASSFDRPTYEQYF. CDR3 sequence (DNA): TGTGCCAGCTCATTCGACAGGCCAACCTACGAGCAGTACTTC.

This clone was counted only a few times. The CDR3 here is CASSQGGAVNNSPLHF. The CDR3 region has the DNA TGTGCCAGCAGCCAAGGAGGGGCAGTAAATAATTCACCCCTCCACTTT. The chain is built from TRBV3-1 (or the pseudogene TRBV3-2) and TRBJ1-6; D is possibly TRBD1 (5 bases). Trimming cost V 1 base and J 5 bases, with 12 bases left between them. CDR1 is LGHDT and CDR2 is YNNKEL in the germline V gene (reference sequence). This CDR3 comprises 16 residues.

The rearrangement uses TRBV5-5 and TRBJ1-4; D might be TRBD1 (6 bases). V lost 0 bases, J lost 5 bases, and 14 bases lay in between. This CDR3 contains 16 residues. Looked up from germline, CDR1 is SGHKS and CDR2 is YYEKEE (reference sequence). The CDR3 loop is CASSLVPQGGNEKLFF. DNA for the CDR3: TGTGCCAGCAGCTTGGTTCCACAGGGAGGGAATGAAAAACTGTTTTTT.

The rearrangement joins TRBV7-9 to TRBJ1-2; D not resolved. CDR1 SEHNR and CDR2 FQNEAQ come from the germline V gene (reference sequence). Deletions cut 3 bases from V and 4 bases from J, with 12 bases between. The CDR3 is made up of 14 amino acids. CDR3 sequence reads: CASSLDLKPYGYTF. The CDR3 DNA sequence: TGTGCCAGCAGCTTGGACCTAAAACCCTATGGCTACACCTTC.